This entry features one T cell receptor (beta chain) sequence. Per the original methods: Amplification with reference gene primers provided the estimates of nucleated cell counts. Clones were sequenced by immunoSEQ multiplex PCR, and TCRdb holds only the in-frame ones, with some missing. The V and J calls and the clone size are those of that table, but D and trimming were determined from the DNA. The table has 50,000 to 85,000 clones, over 80% seen once. Trimming cost V 2 bases and J 3 bases; bases outside gene matches: 3. Germline V gene lookup returns CDR1 SNHLY and CDR2 FYNNEI. The CDR3 runs to 14 residues. The entry originates in a study of blood T cell repertoires in COVID-19. Across the whole study: From the United States, Italy and Spain came samples of acute and convalescent COVID-19. T cells, B-cell-depleted T cells, or PBMCs provided the cDNA or gDNA that served as material.

The clonotype originates from a human donor in a cohort sampled during active COVID-19. The material sequenced was peripheral blood. The chain recombines TRBV2 with TRBJ1-2, with 7 bases fitting TRBD1. CDR3 sequence: CASSESTGDYGYTF. CDR3 DNA sequence: TGTGCCAGCAGTGAATCCACAGGGGACTATGGCTACACCTTC.